The source of this T cell receptor (beta chain) is a study of blood T cell repertoires in COVID-19. Repertoires were generated with immunoSEQ multiplex PCR, while TCRdb's copy carries only in-frame clones and drops some. The sample consists of about 150,000 clones, 83% of them appearing once. The CDR3 runs 13 residues. V was shortened by 0 bases and J by 9 bases, with 10 bases between the two germline ends. CDR1 is SGHDN, CDR2 FVKESK, per germline. Sequencing used peripheral blood. This chain connects TRBV14 to TRBJ2-3; D gene unclear. This receptor was identified in a woman at least 80 years old with acute or convalescent COVID-19. The CDR3 DNA is TGTGCCAGCAGCCAAGAAAGAGTTTCCACGCAGTATTTT. Residues: CASSQERVSTQYF.